The clone carrying this T cell receptor beta chain appeared many times. Its antigen is not identified. CDR1 DFQATT and CDR2 SNEGSKA come from the germline V gene (reference sequence). The CDR3 spans 14 residues. V was clipped by 0 bases and J by 4 bases, with 12 bases between them. A modified ARM-PCR protocol with three rounds of nested PCR amplified TCRbeta. TCRdb recomputed calls from the multiplex PCR reads with MiXCR, one row per CDR3 protein. The top ten clones hold 9.5% to 15% of a sample with 130,000 or so distinct CDR3 sequences, about 66% of them seen once. This record belongs to a study of tumor and adjacent non-tumor tissue in lung cancer. The template was RNA from unsorted bulk tissue. Donors were chemotherapy-naive, newly diagnosed lung cancer surgical patients in China, August–November 2014. General study points: Tumor tissue had significantly higher TCR diversity than normal lung. Top 100 clones took a larger repertoire share in normal lung.

This TCR came from a man aged 25 to 45 with non-small cell lung cancer. Material: lung tumor tissue. The chain couples TRBV20-1 to TRBJ2-5; D might be TRBD1 (6 bases). The CDR3 sequence is CSARENRVGETQYF. Written as DNA, the CDR3 is TGCAGTGCTAGAGAGAACAGGGTGGGAGAGACCCAGTACTTC.